This T cell receptor beta chain appears in the sequencing data of a study of T cells after somatic rescue of genetic block. Germline values: CDR1 LNHDA, CDR2 SQIVND (reference sequence). The CDR3 covers 11 residues. Deletions cut 10 bases from V and 3 bases from J, with 10 bases between. Profiling relied on immunoSEQ multiplex PCR, and the TCRdb table lists in-frame clones only, not all of them. The table lists 55,000 to 70,000 clones, just under 95% of them singletons, with around 3% in the top ten. This clonotype was sampled from a man aged 35 to 55. Sequenced: peripheral blood mononuclear cells (PBMCs). The chain combines TRBV19 with TRBJ2-7; D remains ambiguous. The CDR3 DNA is TGTGCCACCTCGGTTGGCTACGAGCAGTACTTC. This translates into CATSVGYEQYF.